This note documents a single T cell receptor beta chain sequence. The sample belongs to a study of blood T cell repertoires in COVID-19. Germline lookup yields CDR1 DFQATT and CDR2 SNEGSKA (reference sequence). This CDR3 comprises 10 residues. Trimming left V 0 bases short and J 8 bases short, with 5 bases between. The table came from immunoSEQ multiplex PCR; TCRdb's copy has only in-frame clones and leaves some out. The profile shows more than 300,000 clones, around 87% of them singletons. This clonotype was sampled from a woman between 50 and 59 years old with COVID-19, enrolled during active disease. Sample: peripheral blood. This sequence joins TRBV20-1 and TRBJ2-7; D unresolved. The CDR3 sequence: CSARDLQQYF. The CDR3 DNA is TGCAGTGCTAGAGATCTACAGCAGTACTTC.